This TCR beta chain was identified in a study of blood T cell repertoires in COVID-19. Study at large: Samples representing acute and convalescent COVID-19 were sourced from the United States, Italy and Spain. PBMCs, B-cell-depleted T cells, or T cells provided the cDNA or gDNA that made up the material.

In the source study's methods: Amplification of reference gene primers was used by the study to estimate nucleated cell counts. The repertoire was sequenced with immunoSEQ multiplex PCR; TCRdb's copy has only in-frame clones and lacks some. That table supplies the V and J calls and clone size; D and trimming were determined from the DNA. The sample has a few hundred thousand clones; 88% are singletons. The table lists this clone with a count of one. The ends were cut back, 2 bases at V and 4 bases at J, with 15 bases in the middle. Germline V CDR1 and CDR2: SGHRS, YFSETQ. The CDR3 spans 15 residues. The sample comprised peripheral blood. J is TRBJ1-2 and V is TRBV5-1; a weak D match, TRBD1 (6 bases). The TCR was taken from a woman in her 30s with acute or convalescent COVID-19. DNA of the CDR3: TGCGCCAGCAGCTTAACGGGACAACAAGGCTATGGCTACACCTTC. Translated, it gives CASSLTGQQGYGYTF.